This T cell receptor beta chain was sequenced during a study of T cell responses to AZD1222 COVID-19 vaccine. The study, taken as a whole, reports: Only a handful of AZD1222 recipients, more than 5 in all, had baseline seropositivity. Regions 160-218 and 743-854 dominated among vaccine-associated CD4 TCRs spanning spike. Donors, mostly white British, included more females; clonal diversity was possibly underestimated.

Concerning this clone itself: Its target is not known.

The protocol was immunoSEQ multiplex PCR, while the TCRdb copy is restricted to in-frame clones and leaves out a portion. Among 80,000 to 100,000 clones listed, over 75% were seen once. The ends were cut back, 4 bases at V and 2 bases at J, with 8 bases in the middle. CDR3 length equals 13 residues. The V gene's germline CDR1 is SNHLY and CDR2 FYNNEI. This sequence originates from an adult who received the AZD1222 COVID-19 vaccine. Sequenced material: peripheral blood, taken 28 days after the second AZD1222 dose. The chain uses TRBV2 and TRBJ1-1, with D unclear. CDR3 residues: CASSVGLNTEAFF. For the CDR3, the DNA is TGTGCCAGCAGTGTGGGGTTAAACACTGAAGCTTTCTTT.